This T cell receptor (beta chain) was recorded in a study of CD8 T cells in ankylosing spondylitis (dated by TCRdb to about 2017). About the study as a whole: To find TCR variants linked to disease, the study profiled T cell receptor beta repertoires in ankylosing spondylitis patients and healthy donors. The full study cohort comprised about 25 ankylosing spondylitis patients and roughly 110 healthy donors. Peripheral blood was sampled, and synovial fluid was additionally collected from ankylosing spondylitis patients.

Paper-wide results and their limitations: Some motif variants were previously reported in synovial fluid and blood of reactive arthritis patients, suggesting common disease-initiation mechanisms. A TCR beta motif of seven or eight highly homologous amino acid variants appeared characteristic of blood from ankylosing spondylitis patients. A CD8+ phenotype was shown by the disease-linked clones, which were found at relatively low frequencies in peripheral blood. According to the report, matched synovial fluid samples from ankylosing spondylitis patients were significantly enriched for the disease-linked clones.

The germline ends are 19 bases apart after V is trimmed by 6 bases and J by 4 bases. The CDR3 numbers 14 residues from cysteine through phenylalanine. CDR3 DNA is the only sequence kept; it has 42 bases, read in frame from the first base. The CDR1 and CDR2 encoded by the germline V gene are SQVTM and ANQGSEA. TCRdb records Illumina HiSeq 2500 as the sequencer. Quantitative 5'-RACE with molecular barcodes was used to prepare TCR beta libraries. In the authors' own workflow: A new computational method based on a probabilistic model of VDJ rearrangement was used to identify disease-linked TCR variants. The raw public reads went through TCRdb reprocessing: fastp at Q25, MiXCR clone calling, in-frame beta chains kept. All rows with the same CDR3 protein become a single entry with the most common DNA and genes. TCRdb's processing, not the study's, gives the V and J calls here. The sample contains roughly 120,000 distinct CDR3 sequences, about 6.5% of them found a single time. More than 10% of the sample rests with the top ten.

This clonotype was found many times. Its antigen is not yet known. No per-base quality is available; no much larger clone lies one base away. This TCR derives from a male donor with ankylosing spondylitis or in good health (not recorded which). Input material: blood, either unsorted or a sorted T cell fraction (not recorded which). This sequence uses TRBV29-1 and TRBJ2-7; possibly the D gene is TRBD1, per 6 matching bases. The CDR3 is CSVGPRTASYEQYF. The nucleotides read TGCAGCGTGGGGCCTAGGACAGCGTCTTACGAGCAGTACTTC.